The TCR beta chain described here comes from a study of cytomegalovirus exposure and HLA in healthy donors. This PCR relied on a set of 60 Vbeta primers and 13 Jbeta primers. Sequencing used immunoSEQ multiplex PCR; TCRdb keeps in-frame clones, though not all of them. Found here are 75,000 to 95,000 clones; the top ten clones hold approximately 4.2%. The study's findings and limits: In a later analysis, at a false discovery rate of 0.05, about 16,000 TCR beta sequences matched HLA alleles.

This CDR3 has 14 residues. Between the trimmed V and J ends, which lost 5 bases and 0 bases, there was a span of 11 bases. Germline CDR1 and CDR2: MDHEN and SYDVKM. A remark on this clone: Its antigen is not known.

This TCR was recovered from a man aged 30-40 years in good health and CMV-seronegative. Sequenced input: PBMCs. The V and J genes are TRBV28 and TRBJ2-7; D perhaps matches TRBD1 (6 bases). CDR3 loop: CASSTTGSSYEQYF. The CDR3, as DNA: TGTGCCAGCAGTACAACAGGGTCCTCCTACGAGCAGTACTTC.